Listed here are 28 T cell receptor beta chains from one sample, sequenced in a study of response to subunit inactivated influenza vaccine. A single record per CDR3 protein comes from TCRdb applying MiXCR to the RT-PCR reads. The sample consists of around 600,000 distinct CDR3 sequences, roughly 10% of them appearing once. The sample was also reused in another study, on T cells expressing NK-cell markers. As that study records: TCR beta cDNA was generated via 5'RACE template switching incorporating UMIs.

Specimen: PBMCs from blood, collected on the day of vaccination. The receptors were gathered from a man aged 50-59 years who received an inactivated influenza vaccine.

V and J are TRBV20-1 and TRBJ2-1; D is ambiguous. The CDR3 loop spans 14 amino acids. Per germline, CDR1 DFQATT and CDR2 SNEGSKA (reference sequence). Trimming pared 6 bases from V and 7 bases from J, leaving 19 bases between. The CDR3 protein is CSAWSLGIGNEQFF. In DNA form, the CDR3 reads TGCAGTGCCTGGTCCCTGGGGATAGGGAATGAGCAGTTCTTC.

This clonotype turned up a few times. The V gene is TRBV28, the J gene TRBJ2-7, with TRBD1 as a possible D gene (5 bases). The CDR3 is 13 amino acids. Per the germline V gene, CDR1 is MDHEN and CDR2 is SYDVKM. The V end was cut by 11 bases, the J end by 3 bases, with 17 bases between. The CDR3 coding sequence is TGTGCCCCCTTAGGGCAGGGATACTACGAGCAGTACTTC. It codes for CAPLGQGYYEQYF.

This clonotype appeared many times. An end of the junction does not agree with germline; a read error may underlie this. V is TRBV7-7 and J is TRBJ2-5; D gene ambiguous. CDR1 is SSHAT, CDR2 FNYEAQ, per germline (reference sequence). The CDR3 is 13 amino acids. CDR3 loop: CASSLEVLETQYF. CDR3 DNA sequence: TGTGCTAGCAGCTTAGAGGTTTTGGAGACCCAGTACTTC.

In its sample, this clonotype was seen many times. The chain links TRBV5-1 to TRBJ2-3; 7 nucleotides agree with TRBD1. Germline V gene data show CDR1 as SGHRS and CDR2 as YFSETQ. Trimming at V came to 0 bases and at J to 4 bases, leaving 2 bases not matched to a gene. This CDR3 contains 14 residues. The CDR3 is CASSLGQGSDTQYF. CDR3 DNA sequence: TGCGCCAGCAGCTTGGGACAGGGATCAGATACGCAGTATTTT.

In its sample, this clonotype was seen many times. This rearrangement joins TRBV12-3 or TRBV12-4 to TRBJ2-2; D might be TRBD1 (5 bases). The CDR3 covers 13 residues. V dropped 9 bases and J dropped 5 bases, with 13 bases sitting between them. The CDR3 nucleotides read TGTGCCAGTGCAGGGATTCAAACCGGGGAGCTGTTTTTT. The encoded protein is CASAGIQTGELFF.

A few counts support this clonotype. The V call is TRBV23-1, the J call TRBJ2-7; D is unclear. TRBV23-1 is given ORF status, its function remaining uncertain. V was clipped by 0 bases and J by 3 bases, with 6 bases between them. This CDR3 region has 13 residues. The DNA of the CDR3 is TGCGCCAGCAGTCAATCGTTCTGCTACGAGCAGTACTTC. This codes for CASSQSFCYEQYF.

The chain couples TRBV10-3 to TRBJ2-3, with D possibly being TRBD1 (5 bases). The CDR3 runs to 14 residues. Germline CDR1 and CDR2: ENHRY and SYGVKD. The V and J ends lost 2 bases and 8 bases respectively, with 14 bases between them. In nucleotides, the CDR3 is TGTGCCATCAGTGAGAGGGTGGGGCCAGGTACGCAGTATTTT. Translating it yields CAISERVGPGTQYF.

This clonotype was seen ten or more times. This chain connects TRBV4-3 to TRBJ2-7; TRBD2 matches 13 bases. CDR3 length: 17 amino acids. CDR1 and CDR2 from the germline V gene are LGHNA and YSLEER. V was clipped by 0 bases and J by 0 bases; unmatched bases: 2. In nucleotides, the CDR3 is TGCGCCAGCAGCCAAGAACTAGCGGGAGGGAGCTCCTACGAGCAGTACTTC. It is translated as CASSQELAGGSSYEQYF.

The genes are TRBV18 and TRBJ1-4; D unresolved. Germline V gene sequence: CDR1 KGHSH, CDR2 LQKENI. The V end lost 5 bases, the J end lost 8 bases, and 12 bases lay between the germline ends. The CDR3 runs 13 residues. CDR3 protein: CASSEGRQEKLFF. CDR3 nucleotide sequence: TGTGCCAGCTCAGAAGGGCGGCAGGAAAAACTGTTTTTT. Full variable domain (rest looked up from reference TRBV18 and TRBJ1-4): NAGVMQNPRHLVRRRGQEARLRCSPMKGHSHVYWYRQLPEEGLKFMVYLQKENIIDESGMPKERFSAEFPKEGPSILRIQQVVRGDSAAYFCASSEGRQEKLFFGSGTQLSVL.

There are a few counts of this clonotype. This chain uses TRBV4-3 with TRBJ2-4; TRBD2 aligns across 14 bases. V lost 3 bases to trimming and J lost 5 bases; unmatched junction nucleotides: 6. CDR3 length: 17 amino acids. CDR1 and CDR2 (germline): LGHNA, YSLEER. This CDR3 reads CASSQEGLAGVQNIQYF. The CDR3 DNA sequence: TGCGCCAGCAGCCAGGAGGGACTAGCGGGAGTTCAAAACATTCAGTACTTC.

This clonotype was found a few times. V gene TRBV30 combines with J gene TRBJ2-7; 11 positions agree with TRBD2. This CDR3 comprises 11 residues. The V and J ends lost 8 bases and 3 bases, in that order; junction bases with no gene match: 0. Germline V gene data show CDR1 as GTSNPN and CDR2 as SVGIG (reference sequence). DNA for the CDR3: TGTGCCGGGACTAGCGGCTACGAGCAGTACTTC. It translates to CAGTSGYEQYF.

J is TRBJ2-5 and V is TRBV7-8; 7 positions match TRBD2. V dropped 2 bases and J dropped 5; count of bases not matched to a gene: 8. Germline V lookup: CDR1 SGHVS, CDR2 FQNEAQ. The CDR3 extends over 15 amino acids. DNA of the CDR3: TGTGCCAGCAGCTTAAGGCTCGGGGGGTTGGAGACCCAGTACTTC. It codes for CASSLRLGGLETQYF.

This clonotype was observed a few times. This chain uses TRBV27 with TRBJ1-1; D call uncertain. Germline CDR1 and CDR2: MNHEY and SMNVEV (reference sequence). This CDR3 contains 17 residues. The V and J ends lost 5 bases and 4 bases respectively, with 23 bases between them. As DNA, the CDR3 is TGTGCCAGCAGTCCCTCCCCGTTTTCGGGCGGCGTCACTGAAGCTTTCTTT. It is translated as CASSPSPFSGGVTEAFF.

The chain is built from TRBV21-1 and TRBJ1-5. TRBV21-1 is a pseudogene segment. This CDR3 comprises 14 residues. CDR3 amino acids: CASSWRTVFQPQHF. In nucleotides, the CDR3 is TGTGCCAGCAGCTGGCGGACGGTTTTCCAGCCCCAGCATTTT.

The CDR3: CATSRVADSSRETQYF. The CDR3 nucleotides read TGTGCCACCAGCAGAGTTGCCGACAGCTCCAGGGAGACCCAGTACTTC. This sequence joins TRBV15 and TRBJ2-5; tentatively, D is TRBD1 (5 bases). This CDR3 has 16 residues. Trimming removed 1 base from V and 5 bases from J, with 17 bases in between. The germline CDR1 and CDR2 sequences are LNHNV and YYDKDF (reference sequence).

This clonotype occurred a few times. V is TRBV6-1 and J is TRBJ2-7; 7 bases align to TRBD2. Germline V gene data show CDR1 as MNHNS and CDR2 as SASEGT. The trim removed 6 bases at V and 8 bases at J, leaving 22 bases unmatched. CDR3 length: 17 amino acids. In DNA, the CDR3 is TGTGCCAGCAGCCCCTCCCTTTTGTTGAGCGGGGCCTCCCAGCAGTACTTC. Translation: CASSPSLLLSGASQQYF.

The rearrangement uses TRBV7-2 and TRBJ2-7; D unresolved. V lost 3 bases to trimming and J lost 2 bases, with 8 bases between them. Germline loops: CDR1 SGHTA, CDR2 FQGNSA. CDR3 length: 13 amino acids. DNA of the CDR3: TGTGCCAGCAGCTTTGCCCAAGCCTACGAGCAGTACTTC. Its translation is CASSFAQAYEQYF.

This clonotype was seen only a few times. The chain couples TRBV23-1 to TRBJ2-7; unclear D gene. TRBV23-1 counts as an open reading frame of uncertain function. The CDR3 extends over 14 amino acids. The V end lost 3 bases, the J end lost 3 bases, and 12 bases lay between the germline ends. The CDR3 DNA reads TGCGCCAGCAGTCATAATCGCTCCGGCTACGAGCAGTACTTC. This gives the protein CASSHNRSGYEQYF.

The gene calls are TRBV12-3 or TRBV12-4 and TRBJ2-5, with 7 bases fitting TRBD2. The J call may be in error: the DNA end matches TRBJ2-1 better. This CDR3 has 14 residues. CDR3: CASSFQGLQETQFF. The CDR3 bases are TGTGCCAGCAGTTTCCAGGGACTACAAGAGACCCAGTTCTTC.

This sequence joins TRBV3-1 and TRBJ2-3; 13 bases fit TRBD2. The germline V gene encodes CDR1 LGHDT and CDR2 YNNKEL (reference sequence). This CDR3 comprises 20 residues. V gave up 0 bases and J gave up 2 bases; unmatched junction bases: 11. CDR3 coding DNA: TGTGCCAGCAGCCAAGATACTAGCGGGGGGGCCCACTCCCTCACAGATACGCAGTATTTT. This translates into CASSQDTSGGAHSLTDTQYF.

The chain employs TRBV7-9 and TRBJ1-1; D is unclear. Trimming took 0 bases from V and 1 from J, leaving 9 bases between them. Germline CDR1 is SEHNR and CDR2 is FQNEAQ (reference sequence). The CDR3 extends over 15 amino acids. CDR3 in amino acids: CASSLAGSGNTEAFF. The CDR3 nucleotides are TGTGCCAGCAGCTTAGCGGGATCGGGGAACACTGAAGCTTTCTTT.

This clonotype was seen a handful of times. The DNA of the CDR3 is TGTGCCAGCAGCAAGACTGTGGCCGACTCCTACAATGAGCAGTTCTTC. This codes for CASSKTVADSYNEQFF. The chain joins TRBV7-8 to TRBJ2-1; D is ambiguous. The length of the CDR3 is 16 residues. Trimming pared 5 bases from V and 0 bases from J, leaving 14 bases between. Germline V lookup: CDR1 SGHVS, CDR2 FQNEAQ. Variable domain in full (rest from reference TRBV7-8 and TRBJ2-1): GAGVSQSPRYKVAKRGQDVALRCDPISGHVSLFWYQQALGQGPEFLTYFQNEAQLDKSGLPSDRFFAERPEGSVSTLKIQRTQQEDSAVYLCASSKTVADSYNEQFFGPGTRLTVL.

The rearrangement uses TRBV9 and TRBJ2-1; D is unclear. The CDR3 sequence is 16 residues long. Germline CDR1 reads SGDLS; CDR2 reads YYNGEE. The germline V and J ends were trimmed by 3 bases and 1 base, with 14 bases remaining between them. The CDR3 DNA sequence: TGTGCCAGCAGCGCCCCCTCGGGTAGGTCCTACAATGAGCAGTTCTTC. It encodes CASSAPSGRSYNEQFF. Using reference TRBV9 and TRBJ2-1 for the parts outside the CDR3, the full variable domain is DSGVTQTPKHLITATGQRVTLRCSPRSGDLSVYWYQQSLDQGLQFLIQYYNGEERAKGNILERFSAQQFPDLHSELNLSSLELGDSALYFCASSAPSGRSYNEQFFGPGTRLTVL.

V gene TRBV25-1 combines with J gene TRBJ2-6; tentatively, D is TRBD1 (6 bases). CDR1 and CDR2 from the germline V gene are MGHDK and SYGVNS. Trimming removed 8 bases at V and 2 bases at J, with 16 bases between. The CDR3 totals 16 residues. The CDR3 is CASGPPRGAGANVLTF. The CDR3 bases are TGTGCCAGCGGACCCCCCAGGGGCGCTGGGGCCAACGTCCTGACTTTC.

The rearrangement joins TRBV6-2 or TRBV6-3 to TRBJ1-2, with 10 bases that match TRBD1. Germline CDR1 reads MNHEY; CDR2 reads SVGEGT. The CDR3 runs 18 residues. Unmatched junction bases numbered 14, after V lost 2 bases and J lost 5 bases. CDR3 region: CASSYQPGQGSPGYGYTF. The CDR3 nucleotides are TGTGCCAGCAGTTACCAGCCGGGACAGGGGTCCCCAGGGTATGGCTACACCTTC.

This clonotype has at least ten counts. The genes are TRBV4-1 and TRBJ2-3, with TRBD2 as a possible D gene (5 bases). Germline CDR1 is MGHRA and CDR2 is YSYEKL. The V end lost 0 bases, the J end lost 5 bases, and 12 bases lay between the germline ends. The CDR3 has 15 residues. The CDR3: CASSQDLPAGDTQYF. Written as DNA, the CDR3 is TGCGCCAGCAGCCAAGATCTGCCGGCGGGAGATACGCAGTATTTT.

Only a few counts were recorded for this clonotype. This could be a read error, since a much larger clone is one nucleotide away. The chain has TRBV27 and TRBJ2-3, with D unresolved. From germline, CDR1 is MNHEY and CDR2 SMNVEV (reference sequence). V was trimmed by 6 bases and J by 5 bases, leaving 6 bases between them. This CDR3 is 11 amino acids long. The CDR3 is CASRLGDTQYF. CDR3 nucleotide sequence: TGTGCCAGCAGGTTAGGAGATACGCAGTATTTT.

This clonotype was picked up a small number of times. This chain joins TRBV2 and TRBJ2-1; D gene unclear. V was trimmed by 6 bases and J by 1 base, leaving 7 bases between them. The CDR3 covers 13 residues. Looked up from germline, CDR1 is SNHLY and CDR2 is FYNNEI. CDR3 in DNA: TGTGCCAGCAGACAACAGTCCTACAATGAGCAGTTCTTC. This translates into CASRQQSYNEQFF.